This passage covers 2 T cell receptor beta chains from one sample sequenced in a study of blood T cell repertoires in COVID-19. The assay was immunoSEQ multiplex PCR, and TCRdb's table has in-frame clones only and misses some. The top ten hold 2.2% of the sample, which has around 290,000 clones, approximately 91% seen once. The specimen was peripheral blood. Receptor source: a woman between 25 and 40 years old with COVID-19, enrolled during active disease.

The rearrangement links TRBV28 to TRBJ2-2; unclear D gene. The CDR3 contains 12 residues. V shed 8 bases and J shed 6 bases, with 10 bases lying between them. Germline CDR1 MDHEN, CDR2 SYDVKM. CDR3 nucleotides: TGTGCCAGCCGAGGAGAGGCCGGGGAGCTGTTTTTT. Translation gives CASRGEAGELFF.

The rearrangement joins TRBV11-2 to TRBJ1-2; 9 bases line up with TRBD1. Losses at the gene ends were 4 bases for V and 2 bases for J; bases not matched to a gene: 11. CDR1 is SGHAT, CDR2 FQNNGV, per germline. The CDR3 runs 17 residues. As DNA, the CDR3 is TGTGCCAGCAGCTCCTTATATCTCGGGACAGGGAACTATGGCTACACCTTC. This gives the protein CASSSLYLGTGNYGYTF.